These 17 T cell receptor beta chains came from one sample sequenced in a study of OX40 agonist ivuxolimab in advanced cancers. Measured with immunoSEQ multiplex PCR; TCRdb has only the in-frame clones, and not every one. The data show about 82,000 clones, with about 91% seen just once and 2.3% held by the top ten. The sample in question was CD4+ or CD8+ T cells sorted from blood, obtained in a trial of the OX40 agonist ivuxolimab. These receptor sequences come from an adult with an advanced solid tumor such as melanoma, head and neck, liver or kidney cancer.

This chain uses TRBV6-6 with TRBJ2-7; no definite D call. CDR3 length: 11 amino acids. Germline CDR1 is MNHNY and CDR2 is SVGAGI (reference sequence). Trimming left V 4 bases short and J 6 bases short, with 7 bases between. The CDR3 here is CASSSRLEQYF. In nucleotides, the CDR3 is TGTGCCAGCAGTTCCAGACTCGAGCAGTACTTC.

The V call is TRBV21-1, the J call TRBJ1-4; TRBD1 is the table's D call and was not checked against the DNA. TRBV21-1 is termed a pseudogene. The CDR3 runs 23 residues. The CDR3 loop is CASSGKTGGPDRDNLVANEKLFF. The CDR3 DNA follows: TGTGCCAGCAGCGGTAAGACAGGTGGACCAGATAGAGATAACTTGGTGGCTAATGAAAAACTGTTTTTT.

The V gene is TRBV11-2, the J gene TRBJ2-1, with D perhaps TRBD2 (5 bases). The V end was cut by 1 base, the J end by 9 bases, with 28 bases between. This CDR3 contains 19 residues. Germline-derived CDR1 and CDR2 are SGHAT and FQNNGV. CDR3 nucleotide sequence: TGTGCCAGCAGCTTAGTCCCTAGGCTAAGAGGCGGGTACCTGGGTGAGCAGTTCTTC. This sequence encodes CASSLVPRLRGGYLGEQFF.

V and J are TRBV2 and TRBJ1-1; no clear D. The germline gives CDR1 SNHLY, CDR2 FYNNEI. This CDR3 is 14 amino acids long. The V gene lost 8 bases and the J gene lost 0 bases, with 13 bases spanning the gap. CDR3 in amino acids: CASGPRSMNTEAFF. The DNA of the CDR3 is TGTGCCAGCGGTCCCAGGAGTATGAACACTGAAGCTTTCTTT.

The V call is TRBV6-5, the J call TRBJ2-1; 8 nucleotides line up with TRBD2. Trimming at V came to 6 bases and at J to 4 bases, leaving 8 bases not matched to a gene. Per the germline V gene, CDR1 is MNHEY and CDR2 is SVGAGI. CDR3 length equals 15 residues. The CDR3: CASRTGGRTYNEQFF. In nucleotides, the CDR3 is TGTGCCAGCAGGACGGGGGGGAGGACTTACAATGAGCAGTTCTTC.

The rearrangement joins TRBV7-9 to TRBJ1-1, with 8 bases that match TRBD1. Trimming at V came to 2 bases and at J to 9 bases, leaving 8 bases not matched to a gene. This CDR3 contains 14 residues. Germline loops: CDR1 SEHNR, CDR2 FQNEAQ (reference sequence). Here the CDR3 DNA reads TGTGCCAGCAGCTTAACGACAGGGGAGGGTCAAGCTTTCTTT. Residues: CASSLTTGEGQAFF. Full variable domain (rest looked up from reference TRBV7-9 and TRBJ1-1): DTGVSQNPRHKITKRGQNVTFRCDPISEHNRLYWYRQTLGQGPEFLTYFQNEAQLEKSRLLSDRFSAERPKGSFSTLEIQRTEQGDSAMYLCASSLTTGEGQAFFGQGTRLTVV.

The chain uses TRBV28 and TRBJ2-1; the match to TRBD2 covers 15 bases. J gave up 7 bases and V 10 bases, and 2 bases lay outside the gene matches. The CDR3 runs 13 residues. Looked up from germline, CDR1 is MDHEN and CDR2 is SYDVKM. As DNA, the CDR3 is TGTGCCATCGGGACTAGCGGGAGGAATGAGCAGTTCTTC. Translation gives CAIGTSGRNEQFF.

The DNA for the CDR3 is TGTGCCAGCAGTTTTGACAGGGCCAATCAGCCCCAGCATTTT. Amino acids: CASSFDRANQPQHF. The chain couples TRBV28 to TRBJ1-5, with 7 bases aligning to TRBD1. The V gene end was trimmed by 3 bases and the J gene end by 3 bases; junction bases not matched to a gene: 2. Germline assignment: CDR1 MDHEN and CDR2 SYDVKM. The CDR3 is 14 amino acids.

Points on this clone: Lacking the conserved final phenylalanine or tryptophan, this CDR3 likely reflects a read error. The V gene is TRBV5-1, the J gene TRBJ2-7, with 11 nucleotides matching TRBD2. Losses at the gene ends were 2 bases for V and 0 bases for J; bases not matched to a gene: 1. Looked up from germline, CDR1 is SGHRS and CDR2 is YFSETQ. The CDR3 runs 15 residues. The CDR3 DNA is TGCGCCAGCAGCTTACTAGCGGGGGCCTCCTACGAGCAGTACCTC. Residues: CASSLLAGASYEQYL.

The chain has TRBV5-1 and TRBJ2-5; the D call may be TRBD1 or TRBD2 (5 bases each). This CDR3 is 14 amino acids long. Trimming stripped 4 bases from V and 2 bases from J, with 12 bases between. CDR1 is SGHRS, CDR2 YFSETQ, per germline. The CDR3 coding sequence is TGCGCCAGCAGCCCGGGGACGAATCAAGAGACCCAGTACTTC. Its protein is CASSPGTNQETQYF.

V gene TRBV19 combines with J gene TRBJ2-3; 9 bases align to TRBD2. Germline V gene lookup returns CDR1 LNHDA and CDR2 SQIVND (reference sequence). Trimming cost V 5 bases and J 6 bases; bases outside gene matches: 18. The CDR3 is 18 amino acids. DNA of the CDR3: TGTGCCAGTAGTGAGCTAGCGGGGAGCGTGCGAACAGCGGATACGCAGTATTTT. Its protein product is CASSELAGSVRTADTQYF. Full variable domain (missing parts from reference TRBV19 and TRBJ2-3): DGGITQSPKYLFRKEGQNVTLSCEQNLNHDAMYWYRQDPGQGLRLIYYSQIVNDFQKGDIAEGYSVSREKKESFPLTVTSAQKNPTAFYLCASSELAGSVRTADTQYFGPGTRLTVL.

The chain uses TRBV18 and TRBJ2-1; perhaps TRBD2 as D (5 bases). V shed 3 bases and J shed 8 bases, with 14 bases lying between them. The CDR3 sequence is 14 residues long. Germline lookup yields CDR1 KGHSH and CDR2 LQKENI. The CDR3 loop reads CASSPPPGYDEQFF. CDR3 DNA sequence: TGTGCCAGCTCACCTCCGCCGGGATACGATGAGCAGTTCTTC.

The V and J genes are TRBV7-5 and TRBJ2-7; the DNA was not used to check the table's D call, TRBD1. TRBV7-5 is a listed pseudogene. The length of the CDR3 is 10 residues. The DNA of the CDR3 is TGTGCCAGAACCCAGTACGAGCAGTACTTC. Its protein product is CARTQYEQYF.

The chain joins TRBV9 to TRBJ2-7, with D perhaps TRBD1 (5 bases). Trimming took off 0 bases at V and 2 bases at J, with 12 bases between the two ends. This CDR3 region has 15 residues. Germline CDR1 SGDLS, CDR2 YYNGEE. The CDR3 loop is CASSVGWGRTYEQYF. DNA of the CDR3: TGTGCCAGCAGCGTAGGATGGGGCCGAACCTACGAGCAGTACTTC.

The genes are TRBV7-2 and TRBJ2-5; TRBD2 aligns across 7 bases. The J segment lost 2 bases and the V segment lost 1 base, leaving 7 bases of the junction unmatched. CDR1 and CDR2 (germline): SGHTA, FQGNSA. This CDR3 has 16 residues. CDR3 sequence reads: CASSLGLAVMQETQYF. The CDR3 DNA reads TGTGCCAGCAGCTTAGGACTAGCCGTGATGCAAGAGACCCAGTACTTC.

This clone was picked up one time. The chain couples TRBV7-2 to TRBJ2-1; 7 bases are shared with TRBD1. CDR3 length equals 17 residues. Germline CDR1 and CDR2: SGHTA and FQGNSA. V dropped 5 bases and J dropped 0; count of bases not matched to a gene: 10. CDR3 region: CASSGMGGTVSYNEQFF. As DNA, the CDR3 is TGTGCCAGCAGCGGAATGGGTGGGACAGTCTCCTACAATGAGCAGTTCTTC. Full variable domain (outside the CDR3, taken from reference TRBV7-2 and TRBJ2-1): GAGVSQSPSNKVTEKGKDVELRCDPISGHTALYWYRQSLGQGLEFLIYFQGNSAPDKSGLPSDRFSAERTGGSVSTLTIQRTQQEDSAVYLCASSGMGGTVSYNEQFFGPGTRLTVL.

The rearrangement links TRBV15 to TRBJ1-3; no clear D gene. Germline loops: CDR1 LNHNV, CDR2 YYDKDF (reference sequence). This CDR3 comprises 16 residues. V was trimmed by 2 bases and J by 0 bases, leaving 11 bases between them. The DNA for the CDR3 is TGTGCCACCAGCAGAAATACAGTGGGCTCTGGAAACACCATATATTTT. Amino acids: CATSRNTVGSGNTIYF.